This T cell receptor (beta chain) comes out of a study of neoadjuvant nivolumab and ipilimumab in lung cancer. Study details: Patients got nivolumab 3 mg/kg on days 1, 15 and 29; combination added ipilimumab 1 mg/kg day 1. Notes on the study in general: TCR sequencing covered a small number of samples. Only a single major-pathologic-response sample was available for clonality analysis. Higher pretherapy blood TCR richness went with higher resected-tumor richness.

Using immunoSEQ multiplex PCR, the repertoire was profiled, and TCRdb retains in-frame clones only, with some absent. This table holds roughly 9,900 clones, 81% found once. Germline V CDR1 and CDR2: MRHNA, SNTAGT. Between the trimmed V and J ends, which lost 5 bases and 1 base, there was a span of 27 bases. The CDR3 is made up of 20 amino acids. On this clone: The antigen is unknown.

The specimen comprised peripheral blood, sampled before neoadjuvant nivolumab, alone or with ipilimumab. This receptor was obtained from an adult with non-small cell lung cancer. This rearrangement joins TRBV6-4 to TRBJ1-5; D ambiguous. CDR3 in DNA: TGTGCCAGCAGTATAATAAAGGAGGGCCTGGGGTGCGGGAGCAATCAGCCCCAGCATTTT. Translating gives CASSIIKEGLGCGSNQPQHF.